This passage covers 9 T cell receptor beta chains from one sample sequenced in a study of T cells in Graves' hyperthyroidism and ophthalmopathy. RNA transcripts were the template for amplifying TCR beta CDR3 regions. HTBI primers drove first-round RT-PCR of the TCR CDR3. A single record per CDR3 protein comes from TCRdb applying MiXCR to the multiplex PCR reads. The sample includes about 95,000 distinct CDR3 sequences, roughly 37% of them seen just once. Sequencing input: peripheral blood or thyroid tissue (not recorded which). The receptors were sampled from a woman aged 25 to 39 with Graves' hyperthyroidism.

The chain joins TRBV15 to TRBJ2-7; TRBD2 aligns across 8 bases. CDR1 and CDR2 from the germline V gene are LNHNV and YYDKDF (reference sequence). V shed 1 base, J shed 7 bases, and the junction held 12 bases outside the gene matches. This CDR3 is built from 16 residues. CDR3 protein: CATSRGGAGALWEQYF. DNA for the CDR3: TGTGCCACCAGCAGAGGTGGAGCGGGAGCTCTGTGGGAGCAGTACTTC.

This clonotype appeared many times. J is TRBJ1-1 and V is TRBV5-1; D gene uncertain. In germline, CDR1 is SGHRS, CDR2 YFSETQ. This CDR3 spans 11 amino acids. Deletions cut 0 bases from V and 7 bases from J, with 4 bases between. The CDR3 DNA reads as TGCGCCAGCAGCTTGGGTAATGAAGCTTTCTTT. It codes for CASSLGNEAFF.

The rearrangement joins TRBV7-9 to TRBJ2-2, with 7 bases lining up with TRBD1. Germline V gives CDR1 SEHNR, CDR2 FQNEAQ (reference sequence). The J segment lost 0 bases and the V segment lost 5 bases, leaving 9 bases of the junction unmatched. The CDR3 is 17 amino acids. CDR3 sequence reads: CASSQDPGQTNTGELFF. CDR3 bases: TGTGCCAGCAGCCAAGACCCGGGACAGACGAACACCGGGGAGCTGTTTTTT.

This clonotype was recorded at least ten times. CDR3 region: CASSLAPSTNAFF. The CDR3 DNA sequence: TGTGCCAGCAGCTTAGCGCCAAGCACGAACGCTTTCTTT. The V gene is TRBV7-8, the J gene TRBJ1-1; D is unresolved. V lost 0 bases, J lost 11 bases, and 13 bases lay in between. Per germline, CDR1 SGHVS and CDR2 FQNEAQ. CDR3 size: 13 residues.

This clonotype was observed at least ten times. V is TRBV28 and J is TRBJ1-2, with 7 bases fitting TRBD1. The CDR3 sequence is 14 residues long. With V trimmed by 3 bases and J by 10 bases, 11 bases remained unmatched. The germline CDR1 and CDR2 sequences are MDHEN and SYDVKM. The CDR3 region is CASSFASTGVDYTF. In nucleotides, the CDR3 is TGTGCCAGCAGTTTTGCTTCAACAGGGGTCGACTACACCTTC.

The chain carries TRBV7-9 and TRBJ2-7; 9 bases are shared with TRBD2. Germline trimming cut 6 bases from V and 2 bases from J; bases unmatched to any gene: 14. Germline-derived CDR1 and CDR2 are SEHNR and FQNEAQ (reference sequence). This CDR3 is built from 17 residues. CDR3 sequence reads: CASSPPTSGMSAYEQYF. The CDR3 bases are TGTGCCAGCAGTCCCCCGACTAGCGGAATGTCGGCCTACGAGCAGTACTTC. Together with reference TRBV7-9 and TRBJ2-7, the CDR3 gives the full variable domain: DTGVSQNPRHKITKRGQNVTFRCDPISEHNRLYWYRQTLGQGPEFLTYFQNEAQLEKSRLLSDRFSAERPKGSFSTLEIQRTEQGDSAMYLCASSPPTSGMSAYEQYFGPGTRLTVT.

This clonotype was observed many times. CDR3 nucleotides: TGTGCCATCAGAACTAGCTCCTATAATTCACCCCTCCACTTT. Translation: CAIRTSSYNSPLHF. The gene calls are TRBV10-3 and TRBJ1-6; no clear D. Between the trimmed V and J ends, which lost 6 bases and 0 bases, there was a span of 6 bases. Germline values: CDR1 ENHRY, CDR2 SYGVKD. The CDR3 totals 14 residues.

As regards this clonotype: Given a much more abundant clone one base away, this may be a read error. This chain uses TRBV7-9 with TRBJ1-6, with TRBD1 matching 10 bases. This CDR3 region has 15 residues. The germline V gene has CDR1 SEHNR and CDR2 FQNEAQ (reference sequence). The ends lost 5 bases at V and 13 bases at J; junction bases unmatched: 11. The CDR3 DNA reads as TGTGCCAGCAGCAGGGGCGGGGACAGGGGAATGCCCCTCCACTTT. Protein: CASSRGGDRGMPLHF. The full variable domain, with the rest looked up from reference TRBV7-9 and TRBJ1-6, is DTGVSQNPRHKITKRGQNVTFRCDPISEHNRLYWYRQTLGQGPEFLTYFQNEAQLEKSRLLSDRFSAERPKGSFSTLEIQRTEQGDSAMYLCASSRGGDRGMPLHFGNGTRLTVT.

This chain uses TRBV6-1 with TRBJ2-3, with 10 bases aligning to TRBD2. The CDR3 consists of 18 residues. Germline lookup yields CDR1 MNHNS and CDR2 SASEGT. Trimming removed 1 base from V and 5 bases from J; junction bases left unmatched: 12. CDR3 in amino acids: CASSEDWWLAGVIDTQYF. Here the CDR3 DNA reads TGTGCCAGCAGTGAAGATTGGTGGCTAGCGGGAGTTATAGATACGCAGTATTTT.